What follows are 18 T cell receptor beta chains derived from one specimen sequenced in a study of CD8+ T cells in alopecia areata. Regarding treatment: oral pan-JAK inhibitor, 5-10 mg twice daily. RNA was isolated and reverse transcribed to cDNA, the sequencing template. The data were produced by immunoSEQ multiplex PCR, yet TCRdb's version contains in-frame clones alone and is incomplete. The sample includes about 210,000 clones, about 50% seen only once; the top ten take 1.6%. This sample comprised CD4+ T cells sorted from blood, obtained at week 4, from a patient treated with tofacitinib. These receptors originate from a human donor with alopecia areata.

The chain has TRBV5-1 and TRBJ1-5; TRBD1 agrees at 7 bases. The CDR3 totals 14 residues. CDR1 is SGHRS, CDR2 YFSETQ, per germline. V shed 2 bases, J shed 3 bases, and the junction held 2 bases outside the gene matches. The CDR3 here is CASSFGTDNQPQHF. The CDR3 bases are TGCGCCAGCAGCTTTGGGACAGACAATCAGCCCCAGCATTTT.

The chain is built from TRBV9 and TRBJ1-2; D might be TRBD1 (6 bases). This CDR3 contains 15 residues. Trimming took 0 bases from V and 5 from J, leaving 14 bases between them. The germline gives CDR1 SGDLS, CDR2 YYNGEE. Written as DNA, the CDR3 is TGTGCCAGCAGCGTAGCCACAGGGCCTCAATATGGCTACACCTTC. Residues: CASSVATGPQYGYTF.

The chain recombines TRBV29-1 with TRBJ1-1; D gene uncertain. V was cut by 5 bases and J by 0 bases, with 10 bases left in between. The germline V gene has CDR1 SQVTM and CDR2 ANQGSEA. The CDR3 extends over 13 amino acids. The CDR3: CSVQQIMNTEAFF. The CDR3 DNA reads TGCAGCGTTCAACAGATAATGAACACTGAAGCTTTCTTT. Supplemented by reference TRBV29-1 and TRBJ1-1, the full variable domain reads SAVISQKPSRDICQRGTSLTIQCQVDSQVTMMFWYRQQPGQSLTLIATANQGSEATYESGFVIDKFPISRPNLTFSTLTVSNMSPEDSSIYLCSVQQIMNTEAFFGQGTRLTVV.

The chain combines TRBV27 with TRBJ2-5; maybe TRBD1 (6 bases). This CDR3 contains 13 residues. Germline V gene lookup returns CDR1 MNHEY and CDR2 SMNVEV (reference sequence). The germline V and J ends were trimmed by 3 bases and 5 bases, with 10 bases remaining between them. The CDR3 coding sequence is TGTGCCAGCAGTTTCGGGCAGGGGGAGACCCAGTACTTC. Translation gives CASSFGQGETQYF.

The V call is TRBV2, the J call TRBJ2-1; either TRBD1 or TRBD2 may fit D (5 bases each). This CDR3 spans 12 amino acids. The V gene lost 10 bases and the J gene lost 5 bases, with 12 bases spanning the gap. Per the germline V gene, CDR1 is SNHLY and CDR2 is FYNNEI. This chain's CDR3 is CATMRGDNEQFF. CDR3 in DNA: TGTGCCACCATGAGGGGAGACAATGAGCAGTTCTTC.

The chain employs TRBV29-1 and TRBJ2-3, with a weak D call TRBD1 (5 bases). V was shortened by 4 bases and J by 10 bases, with 15 bases between the two germline ends. This CDR3 is 12 amino acids long. Germline CDR1 is SQVTM and CDR2 is ANQGSEA. CDR3 DNA sequence: TGCAGCGTTGGGGGCGGCTCAGGGTCGCAGTATTTT. Its translation is CSVGGGSGSQYF.

This clone was seen ten or more times. The chain is built from TRBV2 and TRBJ2-7; the D is unclear. From germline, CDR1 is SNHLY and CDR2 FYNNEI. Trimming left V 1 base short and J 6 bases short, with 7 bases between. This CDR3 contains 12 residues. The CDR3 DNA follows: TGTGCCAGCAGTGAAGGGCAGACCGAGCAGTACTTC. This encodes CASSEGQTEQYF.

Here the CDR3 reads CSGHGGGGYGYTF. The CDR3 bases are TGCAGCGGCCACGGTGGTGGGGGCTATGGCTACACCTTC. V gene TRBV29-1 combines with J gene TRBJ1-2; D might be TRBD1 (5 bases). The CDR3 sequence is 13 residues long. With 7 bases removed from V and 4 bases from J, the gap between germline ends came to 16 bases. In germline, CDR1 is SQVTM, CDR2 ANQGSEA.

This clone was observed once. The chain links TRBV5-1 to TRBJ1-1, with D unresolved. The ends were cut back, 0 bases at V and 9 bases at J, with 15 bases in the middle. The CDR3 runs 14 residues. The germline gives CDR1 SGHRS, CDR2 YFSETQ. As DNA, the CDR3 is TGCGCCAGCAGCTTGGAAGTCGTCACGGATAAAGCTTTCTTT. Translation: CASSLEVVTDKAFF.

This chain uses TRBV30 with TRBJ1-2; a weak D match, TRBD1 (6 bases). Germline values: CDR1 GTSNPN, CDR2 SVGIG (reference sequence). The CDR3 consists of 15 residues. The V end was cut by 2 bases, the J end by 4 bases, with 17 bases between. CDR3 protein: CAWSPQGKGGYGYTF. As DNA, the CDR3 is TGTGCCTGGAGTCCCCAGGGGAAGGGGGGCTATGGCTACACCTTC.

This clone occurred a few times. The chain recombines TRBV7-8 with TRBJ2-4; tentative D call: TRBD1 (6 bases). CDR1 SGHVS and CDR2 FQNEAQ come from the germline V gene. CDR3 length: 16 residues. Trimming pared 5 bases from V and 5 bases from J, leaving 19 bases between. CDR3 protein: CASSAPQGFSENIQYF. CDR3 coding DNA: TGTGCCAGCAGCGCACCACAGGGTTTTTCCGAAAACATTCAGTACTTC.

The rearrangement uses TRBV27 and TRBJ1-2; D unresolved. Trimming removed 3 bases at V and 7 bases at J, with 15 bases between. Germline CDR1 is MNHEY and CDR2 is SMNVEV (reference sequence). The CDR3 is 14 residues long. This chain's CDR3 is CASSFRRGGGGYTF. The CDR3 region has the DNA TGTGCCAGCAGTTTCCGACGGGGAGGTGGTGGCTACACCTTC.

The J gene is TRBJ1-1, the V gene TRBV6-6, with D perhaps TRBD1 (6 bases). Germline V CDR1 and CDR2: MNHNY, SVGAGI (reference sequence). V shed 7 bases and J shed 7 bases, with 19 bases lying between them. The CDR3 loop spans 14 amino acids. The CDR3 nucleotides read TGTGCCAGCACTTTTACTTCCGAGGGGGGTGAAGCTTTCTTT. Its translation: CASTFTSEGGEAFF.

The CDR3 DNA reads TGTGCCAGCAGTGCAAAGGGGTGGAGGGCTGAAGCTTTCTTT. This translates into CASSAKGWRAEAFF. The chain links TRBV25-1 to TRBJ1-1, with a tentative D call TRBD1 (5 bases). Germline CDR1 is MGHDK and CDR2 is SYGVNS. The CDR3 is made up of 14 amino acids. The V end was cut by 4 bases, the J end by 6 bases, with 15 bases between.

This clone is a singleton in its sample. The chain employs TRBV2 and TRBJ2-5; D is unclear. The CDR3 extends over 12 amino acids. V dropped 6 bases and J dropped 1 base, with 6 bases sitting between them. The germline CDR1 and CDR2 sequences are SNHLY and FYNNEI. The CDR3 coding sequence is TGTGCCAGCAGCAATCTCCAAGAGACCCAGTACTTC. This codes for CASSNLQETQYF.

The chain carries TRBV13 and TRBJ2-7, with 8 bases identical to TRBD1. Per germline, CDR1 PRHDT and CDR2 FYEKMQ (reference sequence). Unmatched junction bases numbered 4, after V lost 4 bases and J lost 5 bases. CDR3 length: 13 residues. The chain's CDR3 is CASSSKTGDEQYF. The CDR3 DNA is TGTGCCAGCAGCTCTAAGACAGGGGACGAGCAGTACTTC.

The V gene is TRBV14, the J gene TRBJ2-3; unclear D gene. Germline V lookup: CDR1 SGHDN, CDR2 FVKESK. The CDR3 covers 15 residues. Trimming stripped 0 bases from V and 2 bases from J, with 9 bases between. This CDR3 reads CASSQDRINTDTQYF. DNA for the CDR3: TGTGCCAGCAGCCAAGATCGGATCAACACAGATACGCAGTATTTT.

Relative to its sample, this clone is medium-sized. The V gene is TRBV9, the J gene TRBJ2-3, with 9 bases that match TRBD2. Looked up from germline, CDR1 is SGDLS and CDR2 is YYNGEE. Trimming removed 0 bases from V and 0 bases from J; junction bases left unmatched: 5. The CDR3 consists of 17 residues. The CDR3 spells CASSVAALAGSTDTQYF. The CDR3 coding sequence is TGTGCCAGCAGCGTAGCTGCCCTAGCGGGGAGCACAGATACGCAGTATTTT. Looking up the rest from reference TRBV9 and TRBJ2-3 gives the full variable domain: DSGVTQTPKHLITATGQRVTLRCSPRSGDLSVYWYQQSLDQGLQFLIQYYNGEERAKGNILERFSAQQFPDLHSELNLSSLELGDSALYFCASSVAALAGSTDTQYFGPGTRLTVL.